This entry lists 30 T cell receptor beta chains sequenced from one sample in a study of molecular identifiers for immune sequencing clone quantification. MiXCR was run by TCRdb on the PCR reads, yielding one entry per CDR3 protein. In the table there are 300,000 to 400,000 distinct CDR3 sequences, 24% of which are singletons. The sample taken for sequencing was naive CD8+ T cells from blood, with Jurkat cell RNA spiked in. The subset was: FACS-sorted CD8+CD4-CCR7+CD45RA+ naive T cells. Receptor source: a human donor in good health. Some libraries in this study had Jurkat cell RNA spiked in.

The J gene is TRBJ2-2, the V gene TRBV13; possibly TRBD1 or TRBD2 for D (5 bases each). Germline assignment: CDR1 PRHDT and CDR2 FYEKMQ (reference sequence). The V end lost 1 base, the J end lost 4 bases, and 10 bases lay between the germline ends. The CDR3 covers 15 residues. The CDR3 DNA sequence: TGTGCCAGCAGCTTAGATGGGGGTATCACCGGGGAGCTGTTTTTT. It translates to CASSLDGGITGELFF.

This clonotype is a singleton in its sample. The rearrangement uses TRBV4-3 and TRBJ1-3; D remains unclear. Germline V gene sequence: CDR1 LGHNA, CDR2 YSLEER. This CDR3 is 17 amino acids long. V was cut by 0 bases and J by 2 bases, with 14 bases left in between. Here the CDR3 DNA reads TGCGCCAGCAGCCAAGATCTTTATGGAAAAGCTGGAAACACCATATATTTT. It translates to CASSQDLYGKAGNTIYF.

Notes on this clonotype: A much larger clone lies one base from this, so it may be a read error. The CDR3: CASSSGWGPGDTIYF. The CDR3 region has the DNA TGTGCCAGCAGCTCAGGGTGGGGACCTGGAGACACCATATATTTT. The V call is TRBV7-8, the J call TRBJ1-3, with D perhaps matching TRBD1 (5 bases). CDR1 and CDR2 (germline): SGHVS, FQNEAQ. This CDR3 spans 15 amino acids.

This clonotype was seen just once. This may come from a read error, since a much larger clone is one base off. The chain's CDR3 is CASSTGTQLTHQYF. The CDR3 coding sequence is TGTGCCAGCAGCACCGGGACCCAACTGACTCATCAGTACTTC. J is TRBJ2-7 and V is TRBV7-6; TRBD1 or TRBD2 may be the D gene (5 bases each). Germline CDR1 is SGHVS and CDR2 is FNYEAQ. This CDR3 comprises 14 residues. Trimming removed 5 bases at V and 10 bases at J, with 21 bases between.

Remarks on this clonotype: One end of the junction is discordant with germline, which a read error may explain. The gene calls are TRBV7-9 and TRBJ2-3, with D perhaps matching TRBD2 (7 bases). The CDR3 consists of 15 residues. CDR1 SEHNR and CDR2 FQNEAQ come from the germline V gene (reference sequence). The CDR3 sequence is CASSSTTGGTDTRYF. The CDR3 bases are TGTGCCAGCAGCTCGACCACGGGGGGCACGGATACGCGGTATTTT.

With respect to this clonotype: The junction and the germline gene differ at one end; a read error may be behind it. The chain uses TRBV24-1 and TRBJ2-3; unclear D gene. The CDR3 runs 11 residues. From germline, CDR1 is KGHDR and CDR2 SFDVKD. CDR3 region: CDTSLGDTQYF. The CDR3 DNA sequence: TGTGACACCAGTCTAGGGGATACGCAGTATTTT.

Many counts were recorded for this clonotype. The J gene is TRBJ2-7, the V gene TRBV30; the D call may be TRBD1 or TRBD2 (6 bases each). The length of the CDR3 is 13 residues. CDR1 and CDR2 (germline): GTSNPN, SVGIG (reference sequence). Trimming removed 2 bases at V and 5 bases at J, with 13 bases between. The CDR3: CAWSWMGGHEQYF. In DNA, the CDR3 is TGTGCCTGGAGTTGGATGGGGGGCCACGAGCAGTACTTC.

The chain is built from TRBV2 and TRBJ2-5, with a possible D match to TRBD1 (6 bases). The CDR3 loop spans 14 amino acids. V lost 5 bases and J lost 1, with 11 bases in between. Germline assignment: CDR1 SNHLY and CDR2 FYNNEI. CDR3 coding DNA: TGTGCCAGCAGTTATAAGGACAGCCAAGAGACCCAGTACTTC. This gives the protein CASSYKDSQETQYF.

This clonotype has ten or more counts. This chain uses TRBV7-9 with TRBJ2-7; maybe TRBD1 (6 bases). The V end lost 5 bases, the J end lost 2 bases, and 13 bases lay between the germline ends. Germline CDR1 SEHNR, CDR2 FQNEAQ (reference sequence). This CDR3 is 14 amino acids long. CDR3 DNA: TGTGCCAGCAGCCCGACAGGTGACGCCTACGAGCAGTACTTC. Translating gives CASSPTGDAYEQYF.

This clonotype occurred a few times. The chain recombines TRBV6-6 with TRBJ2-7; no clear D. CDR3 length equals 13 residues. CDR1 is MNHNY and CDR2 is SVGAGI in the germline V gene (reference sequence). Trimming left V 5 bases short and J 3 bases short, with 11 bases between. CDR3 nucleotides: TGTGCCAGCAGTACAATGGACGTCTACGAGCAGTACTTC. Protein: CASSTMDVYEQYF.

This clonotype was seen more than once but under ten times. The chain uses TRBV15 and TRBJ2-7; 7 bases line up with TRBD1. V lost 5 bases and J lost 4; bases outside the gene matches: 5. The CDR3 contains 13 residues. Germline V gives CDR1 LNHNV, CDR2 YYDKDF (reference sequence). The CDR3 DNA follows: TGTGCCACCAGCGAAGGCAGGGGGTACGAGCAGTACTTC. Translated: CATSEGRGYEQYF.

The V and J genes are TRBV7-9 and TRBJ2-7; the D gene is possibly TRBD2 (5 bases). Trimming pared 7 bases from V and 6 bases from J, leaving 16 bases between. CDR3 length equals 13 residues. In germline, CDR1 is SEHNR, CDR2 FQNEAQ (reference sequence). The CDR3 nucleotides read TGTGCCAGCACCCTGCCGGGGTACGGCGAGCAGTACTTC. This encodes CASTLPGYGEQYF.

There are many counts of this clonotype. The chain employs TRBV5-1 and TRBJ2-3; tentatively, D is TRBD2 (5 bases). Trimming took off 4 bases at V and 2 bases at J, with 14 bases between the two ends. CDR1 SGHRS and CDR2 YFSETQ come from the germline V gene. This CDR3 has 15 amino acids. Here the CDR3 DNA reads TGCGCCAGCAGCACCCCATCGGGGTACACAGATACGCAGTATTTT. Translation: CASSTPSGYTDTQYF.

The gene calls are TRBV12-3 or TRBV12-4 and TRBJ1-5, with 7 bases aligning to TRBD1. The junction had 5 bases not matched to a gene; V was cut back by 1 base and J by 2 bases. The CDR3 contains 16 residues. In DNA, the CDR3 is TGTGCCAGCAGTTTAGAAAGGGGGCGAGGCAATCAGCCCCAGCATTTT. Residues: CASSLERGRGNQPQHF.

The rearrangement joins TRBV7-2 to TRBJ2-7; 7 bases agree with TRBD1. The CDR3 is 15 amino acids. The J segment lost 9 bases and the V segment lost 1 base, leaving 12 bases of the junction unmatched. The germline V gene encodes CDR1 SGHTA and CDR2 FQGNSA. CDR3 nucleotide sequence: TGTGCCAGCAGCTTAGGCCCGGACAGGATGTTGGTGCAGTACTTC. It yields the protein CASSLGPDRMLVQYF.

Worth noting for this clonotype: One end of the junction varies from germline; a read error may be responsible. The chain links TRBV4-1 to TRBJ2-2; perhaps TRBD1 as D (6 bases). CDR1 MGHRA and CDR2 YSYEKL come from the germline V gene. The CDR3 contains 15 residues. The CDR3 region has the DNA TGCGCCAACAGCCAGAGGACAGAGAACACCGGGGAGCTGTTTTTT. The encoded protein is CANSQRTENTGELFF.

Note on this clonotype: The conserved final phenylalanine or tryptophan is absent from the CDR3, which likely points to a read error. The chain couples TRBV30 to TRBJ2-7, with D possibly matching TRBD1 (5 bases). The CDR3 covers 10 residues. Trimming stripped 2 bases from V and 8 bases from J, with 7 bases between. The germline V gene encodes CDR1 GTSNPN and CDR2 SVGIG (reference sequence). CDR3 nucleotides: TGTGCCTGGAGTCAGGGTCAGCAGTACCTC. This codes for CAWSQGQQYL.

For this clonotype: A junction boundary mismatches the germline segment, possibly from a read error. This chain connects TRBV27 to TRBJ1-5; D may be TRBD1 (5 bases). This CDR3 comprises 14 residues. Germline loops: CDR1 MNHEY, CDR2 SMNVEV (reference sequence). The CDR3: CARTPVGADQPPRF. CDR3 DNA sequence: TGTGCCCGCACCCCGGTCGGGGCGGATCAGCCCCCGCGTTTT.

The gene calls are TRBV2 and TRBJ2-7, with D possibly matching TRBD2 (5 bases). CDR3 length: 15 residues. V lost 4 bases to trimming and J lost 6 bases, with 19 bases between them. Germline lookup yields CDR1 SNHLY and CDR2 FYNNEI. The CDR3 region is CASSGFGGWQPEQYF. The CDR3 nucleotides are TGTGCCAGCAGTGGATTTGGCGGGTGGCAACCCGAGCAGTACTTC.

This clonotype has a count of ten or more. The V and J genes are TRBV27 and TRBJ2-7; D not resolved. Trimming removed 5 bases at V and 0 bases at J, with 11 bases between. Germline V CDR1 and CDR2: MNHEY, SMNVEV (reference sequence). The CDR3 has 14 residues. CDR3 protein: CASSSSLLSYEQYF. Here the CDR3 DNA reads TGTGCCAGCAGTAGTAGTTTACTCTCCTACGAGCAGTACTTC.

The chain recombines TRBV29-1 with TRBJ2-7; perhaps TRBD1 as D (6 bases). The CDR3 totals 12 residues. Germline assignment: CDR1 SQVTM and CDR2 ANQGSEA. V was clipped by 7 bases and J by 1 base, with 11 bases between them. Here the CDR3 reads CSALGQSYEQYF. Here the CDR3 DNA reads TGCAGCGCTCTAGGACAGTCCTACGAGCAGTACTTC.

This clonotype was recorded many times. The gene calls are TRBV9 and TRBJ2-2; 10 positions agree with TRBD2. From germline, CDR1 is SGDLS and CDR2 YYNGEE. Losses at the gene ends were 3 bases for V and 1 base for J; bases not matched to a gene: 0. This CDR3 is built from 15 residues. The CDR3: CASSGTSGNTGELFF. The CDR3 DNA sequence: TGTGCCAGCAGCGGGACTAGCGGGAACACCGGGGAGCTGTTTTTT.

CDR3 nucleotide sequence: TGTGCCAGCAGCTTGGGCCGTTGGGACACTGAAGCTTTCTTT. It yields the protein CASSLGRWDTEAFF. The chain is built from TRBV5-4 and TRBJ1-1; D is unclear. The germline V gene encodes CDR1 SGHNT and CDR2 YYREEE (reference sequence). The CDR3 consists of 14 residues. The V end was cut by 0 bases, the J end by 3 bases, with 9 bases between.

This clonotype has at least ten counts. V and J are TRBV2 and TRBJ2-6; 9 positions agree with TRBD1. The trim removed 4 bases at V and 0 bases at J, leaving 16 bases unmatched. The CDR3 covers 21 residues. In germline, CDR1 is SNHLY, CDR2 FYNNEI. CDR3 sequence reads: CASSGPGQGTGISSGANVLTF. CDR3 DNA sequence: TGTGCCAGCAGTGGACCAGGACAGGGGACCGGAATTAGCTCTGGGGCCAACGTCCTGACTTTC.

This clonotype was recorded at least ten times. V usage is TRBV5-6 and J usage is TRBJ2-3, with no clear D. The CDR3 extends over 12 amino acids. The V gene lost 4 bases and the J gene lost 2 bases, with 5 bases spanning the gap. CDR1 is SGHDT and CDR2 is YYEEEE in the germline V gene. The CDR3 loop reads CASSADTDTQYF. Here the CDR3 DNA reads TGTGCCAGCAGCGCAGACACAGATACGCAGTATTTT.

This sequence joins TRBV6-2 or TRBV6-3 and TRBJ2-3, with D possibly TRBD2 on 6 matching bases. The CDR3 covers 17 residues. Trimming pared 2 bases from V and 1 base from J, leaving 16 bases between. The germline V gene has CDR1 MNHEY and CDR2 SVGEGT. This CDR3 is CASSYMRGGSRTDTQYF. The CDR3 DNA reads as TGTGCCAGCAGTTACATGCGGGGTGGCAGCCGCACAGATACGCAGTATTTT.

This clonotype was observed many times. The rearrangement joins TRBV6-1 to TRBJ2-3, with a tentative D call TRBD1 (6 bases). The V end was cut by 3 bases, the J end by 2 bases, with 15 bases between. The CDR3 loop spans 16 amino acids. Germline V gene sequence: CDR1 MNHNS, CDR2 SASEGT. CDR3 residues: CASSDIQGHPTDTQYF. In DNA, the CDR3 is TGTGCCAGCAGTGACATTCAGGGGCATCCCACAGATACGCAGTATTTT.

On this clonotype itself: The junction and the germline gene differ at one end; a read error may be behind it. CDR3 amino acids: CASSTPIMGQRNTGELVF. As DNA, the CDR3 is TGTGCCAGTAGTACCCCCATCATGGGGCAGAGGAACACCGGGGAGCTGGTTTTT. The gene calls are TRBV19 and TRBJ2-2; perhaps D is TRBD1 or TRBD2 (5 bases each). The germline CDR1 and CDR2 sequences are LNHDA and SQIVND (reference sequence). The CDR3 is 18 residues long.

In the case of this clonotype: A much larger clone differs by one base, so this may be a read error. The chain is built from TRBV7-9 and TRBJ2-1, with TRBD2 matching over 13 bases. Germline V CDR1 and CDR2: SEHNR, FQNEAQ (reference sequence). The CDR3 consists of 15 residues. J gave up 10 bases and V 8 bases, and 11 bases lay outside the gene matches. This chain's CDR3 is CASGQLAGGPREQFF. The DNA of the CDR3 is TGTGCCAGCGGACAACTAGCGGGAGGGCCCCGCGAGCAGTTCTTC.

This clonotype turned up a few times. Its ends do not fully match the called genes, so a read error is possible. The J gene is TRBJ1-1, the V gene TRBV6-2 or TRBV6-3, with TRBD1 matching 10 bases. Germline V lookup: CDR1 MNHEY, CDR2 SVGEGT. There are 13 residues in the CDR3. The CDR3, as DNA: TGTGCCGGCAGTTACGGACAGGGGGTTGAAGCTTTCTTT. This sequence encodes CAGSYGQGVEAFF.